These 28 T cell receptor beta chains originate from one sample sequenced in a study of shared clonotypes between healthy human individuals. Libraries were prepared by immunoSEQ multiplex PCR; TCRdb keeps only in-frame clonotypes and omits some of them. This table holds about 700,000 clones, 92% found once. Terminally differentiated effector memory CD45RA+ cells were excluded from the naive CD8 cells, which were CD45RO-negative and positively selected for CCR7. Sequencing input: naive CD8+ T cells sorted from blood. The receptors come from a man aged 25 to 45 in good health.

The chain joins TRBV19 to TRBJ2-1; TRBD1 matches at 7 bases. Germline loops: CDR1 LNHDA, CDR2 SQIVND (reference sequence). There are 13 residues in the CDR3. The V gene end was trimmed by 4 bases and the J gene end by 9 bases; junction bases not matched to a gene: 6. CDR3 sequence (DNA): TGTGCCAGTAGTACCAACAGGGGCGGTGAGCAGTTCTTC. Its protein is CASSTNRGGEQFF. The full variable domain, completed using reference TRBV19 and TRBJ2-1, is DGGITQSPKYLFRKEGQNVTLSCEQNLNHDAMYWYRQDPGQGLRLIYYSQIVNDFQKGDIAEGYSVSREKKESFPLTVTSAQKNPTAFYLCASSTNRGGEQFFGPGTRLTVL.

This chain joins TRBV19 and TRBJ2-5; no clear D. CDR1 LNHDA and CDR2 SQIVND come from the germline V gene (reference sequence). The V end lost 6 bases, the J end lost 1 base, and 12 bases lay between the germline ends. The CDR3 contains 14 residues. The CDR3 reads CASSTLRSQETQYF. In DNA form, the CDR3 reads TGTGCCAGTAGCACCTTGAGAAGCCAAGAGACCCAGTACTTC.

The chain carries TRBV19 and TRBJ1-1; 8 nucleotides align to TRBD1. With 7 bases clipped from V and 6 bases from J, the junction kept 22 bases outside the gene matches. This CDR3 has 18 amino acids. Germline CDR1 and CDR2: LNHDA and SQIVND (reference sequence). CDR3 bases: TGTGCCAGTAACGCCCGGACAGGGATACTCGTGGGTCTCGCTGAAGCTTTCTTT. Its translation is CASNARTGILVGLAEAFF.

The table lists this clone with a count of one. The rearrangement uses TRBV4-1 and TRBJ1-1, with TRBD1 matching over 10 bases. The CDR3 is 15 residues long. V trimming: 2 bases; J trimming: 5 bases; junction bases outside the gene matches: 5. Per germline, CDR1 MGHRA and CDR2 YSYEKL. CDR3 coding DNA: TGCGCCAGCAGCCAACTCGGACAGGGGGGAACTGAAGCTTTCTTT. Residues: CASSQLGQGGTEAFF.

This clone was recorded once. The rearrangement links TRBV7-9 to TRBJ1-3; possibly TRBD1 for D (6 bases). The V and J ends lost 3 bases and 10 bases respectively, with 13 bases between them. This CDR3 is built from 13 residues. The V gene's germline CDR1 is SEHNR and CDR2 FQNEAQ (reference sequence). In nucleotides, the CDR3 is TGTGCCAGCAGCTTCTCCACCCAGGGGACCATATATTTT. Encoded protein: CASSFSTQGTIYF.

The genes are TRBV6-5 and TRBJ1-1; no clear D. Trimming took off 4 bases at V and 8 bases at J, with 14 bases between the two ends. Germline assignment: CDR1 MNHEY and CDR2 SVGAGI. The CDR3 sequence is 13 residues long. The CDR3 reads CASSCVGCREAFF. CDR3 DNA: TGTGCCAGCAGTTGTGTGGGTTGTCGGGAAGCTTTCTTT.

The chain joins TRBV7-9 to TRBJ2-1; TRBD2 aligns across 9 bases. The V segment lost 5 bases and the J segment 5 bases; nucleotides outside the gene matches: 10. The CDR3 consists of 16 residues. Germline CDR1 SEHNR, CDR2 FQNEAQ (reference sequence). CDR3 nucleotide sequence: TGTGCCAGCAGCACGGAGACTAGCGGTAAAAACAATGAGCAGTTCTTC. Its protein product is CASSTETSGKNNEQFF.

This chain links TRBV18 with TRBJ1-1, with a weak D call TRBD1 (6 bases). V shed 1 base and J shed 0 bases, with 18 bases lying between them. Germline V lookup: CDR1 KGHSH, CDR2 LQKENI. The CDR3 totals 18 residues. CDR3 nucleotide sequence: TGTGCCAGCTCACCACTTGAATTCTCAGGGGAGGTGAACACTGAAGCTTTCTTT. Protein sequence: CASSPLEFSGEVNTEAFF. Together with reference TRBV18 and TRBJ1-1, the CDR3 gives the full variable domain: NAGVMQNPRHLVRRRGQEARLRCSPMKGHSHVYWYRQLPEEGLKFMVYLQKENIIDESGMPKERFSAEFPKEGPSILRIQQVVRGDSAAYFCASSPLEFSGEVNTEAFFGQGTRLTVV.

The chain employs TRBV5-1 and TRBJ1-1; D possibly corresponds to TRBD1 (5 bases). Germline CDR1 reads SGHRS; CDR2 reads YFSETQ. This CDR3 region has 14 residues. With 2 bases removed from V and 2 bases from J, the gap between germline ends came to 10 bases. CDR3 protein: CASSFRAPNTEAFF. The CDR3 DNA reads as TGCGCCAGCAGCTTCAGGGCCCCCAACACTGAAGCTTTCTTT.

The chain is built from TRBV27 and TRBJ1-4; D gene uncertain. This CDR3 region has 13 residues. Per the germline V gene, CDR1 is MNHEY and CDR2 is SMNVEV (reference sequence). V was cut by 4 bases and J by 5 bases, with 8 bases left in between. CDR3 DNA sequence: TGTGCCAGCAGTTCTGGACTCAATGAAAAACTGTTTTTT. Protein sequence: CASSSGLNEKLFF.

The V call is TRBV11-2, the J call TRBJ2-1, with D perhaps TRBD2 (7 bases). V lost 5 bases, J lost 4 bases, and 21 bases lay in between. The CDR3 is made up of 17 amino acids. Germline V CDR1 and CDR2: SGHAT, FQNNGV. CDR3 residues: CASSPDIGEGVYNEQFF. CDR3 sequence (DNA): TGTGCCAGCAGCCCAGATATCGGGGAGGGGGTTTACAATGAGCAGTTCTTC.

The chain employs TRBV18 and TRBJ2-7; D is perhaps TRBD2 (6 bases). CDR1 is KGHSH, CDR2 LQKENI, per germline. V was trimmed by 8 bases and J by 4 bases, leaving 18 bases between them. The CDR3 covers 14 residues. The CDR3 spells CASQSGGVSYEQYF. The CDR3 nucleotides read TGTGCCAGCCAAAGTGGCGGGGTATCTTACGAGCAGTACTTC. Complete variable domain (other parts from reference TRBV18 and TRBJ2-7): NAGVMQNPRHLVRRRGQEARLRCSPMKGHSHVYWYRQLPEEGLKFMVYLQKENIIDESGMPKERFSAEFPKEGPSILRIQQVVRGDSAAYFCASQSGGVSYEQYFGPGTRLTVT.

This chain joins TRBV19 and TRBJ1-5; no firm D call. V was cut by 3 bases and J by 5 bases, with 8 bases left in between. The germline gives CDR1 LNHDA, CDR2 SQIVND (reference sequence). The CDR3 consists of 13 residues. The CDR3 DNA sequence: TGTGCCAGTAGTATTTGGTACGATCAGCCCCAGCATTTT. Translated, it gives CASSIWYDQPQHF.

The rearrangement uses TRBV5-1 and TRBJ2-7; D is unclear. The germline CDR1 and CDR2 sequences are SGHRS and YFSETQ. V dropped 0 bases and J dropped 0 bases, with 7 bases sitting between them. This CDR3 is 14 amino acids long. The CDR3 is CASSLETSSYEQYF. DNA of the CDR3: TGCGCCAGCAGCTTGGAGACAAGCTCCTACGAGCAGTACTTC.

The CDR3 region is CASSVGILAGGTGETQYF. In DNA form, the CDR3 reads TGTGCCAGCAGCGTAGGAATTCTAGCGGGAGGAACAGGGGAGACCCAGTACTTC. The chain is built from TRBV9 and TRBJ2-5, with 11 bases lining up with TRBD2. Germline CDR1 and CDR2: SGDLS and YYNGEE. There are 18 residues in the CDR3. V dropped 0 bases and J dropped 5; count of bases not matched to a gene: 12.

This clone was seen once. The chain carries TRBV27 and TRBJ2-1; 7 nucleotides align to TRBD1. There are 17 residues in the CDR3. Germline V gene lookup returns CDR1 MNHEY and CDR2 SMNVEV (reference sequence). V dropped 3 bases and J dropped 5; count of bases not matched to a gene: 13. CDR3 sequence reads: CASSLITGASIDNEQFF. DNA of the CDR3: TGTGCCAGCAGTTTGATCACAGGGGCGTCTATCGACAATGAGCAGTTCTTC.

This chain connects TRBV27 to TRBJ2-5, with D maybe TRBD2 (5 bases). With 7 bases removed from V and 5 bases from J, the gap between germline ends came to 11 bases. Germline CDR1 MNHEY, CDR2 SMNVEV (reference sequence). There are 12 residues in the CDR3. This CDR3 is CASKRDPETQYF. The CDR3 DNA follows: TGTGCCAGCAAACGGGATCCCGAGACCCAGTACTTC.

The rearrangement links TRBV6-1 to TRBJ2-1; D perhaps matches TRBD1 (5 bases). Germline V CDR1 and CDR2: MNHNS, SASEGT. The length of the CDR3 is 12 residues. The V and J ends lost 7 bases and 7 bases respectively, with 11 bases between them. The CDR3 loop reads CASNSRVNEQFF. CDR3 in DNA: TGTGCCAGCAACAGCAGGGTGAATGAGCAGTTCTTC.

CDR3 protein: CASSLLGGRNQPQHF. CDR3 DNA sequence: TGTGCCAGCAGTTTATTGGGGGGTCGCAATCAGCCCCAGCATTTT. V gene TRBV27 combines with J gene TRBJ1-5, with D possibly being TRBD1 (5 bases). Trimming left V 1 base short and J 2 bases short, with 9 bases between. The CDR3 sequence is 15 residues long. Germline V gives CDR1 MNHEY, CDR2 SMNVEV (reference sequence).

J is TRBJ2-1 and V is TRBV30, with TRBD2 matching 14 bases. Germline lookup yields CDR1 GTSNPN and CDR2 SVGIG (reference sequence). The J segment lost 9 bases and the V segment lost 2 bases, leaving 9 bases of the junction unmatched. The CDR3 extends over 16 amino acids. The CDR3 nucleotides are TGTGCCTGGAGTCCCGGGACTAGCGGGAGTTGGGGTGAGCAGTTCTTC. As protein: CAWSPGTSGSWGEQFF.

CDR3 amino acids: CASSKWTGGPGELFF. The DNA for the CDR3 is TGTGCCAGTAGTAAGTGGACGGGAGGGCCCGGGGAGCTGTTTTTT. The chain employs TRBV19 and TRBJ2-2; 8 nucleotides line up with TRBD2. CDR1 is LNHDA, CDR2 SQIVND, per germline (reference sequence). The CDR3 is 15 amino acids. V lost 4 bases to trimming and J lost 6 bases; unmatched junction nucleotides: 7. Looking up the rest from reference TRBV19 and TRBJ2-2 gives the full variable domain: DGGITQSPKYLFRKEGQNVTLSCEQNLNHDAMYWYRQDPGQGLRLIYYSQIVNDFQKGDIAEGYSVSREKKESFPLTVTSAQKNPTAFYLCASSKWTGGPGELFFGEGSRLTVL.

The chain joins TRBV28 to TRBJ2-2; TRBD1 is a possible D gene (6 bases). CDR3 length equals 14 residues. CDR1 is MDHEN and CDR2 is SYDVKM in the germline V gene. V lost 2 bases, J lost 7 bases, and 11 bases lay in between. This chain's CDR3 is CASSLTGYGGELFF. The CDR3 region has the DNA TGTGCCAGCAGTTTAACAGGGTATGGCGGGGAGCTGTTTTTT. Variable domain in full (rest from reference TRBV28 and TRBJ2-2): DVKVTQSSRYLVKRTGEKVFLECVQDMDHENMFWYRQDPGLGLRLIYFSYDVKMKEKGDIPEGYSVSREKKERFSLILESASTNQTSMYLCASSLTGYGGELFFGEGSRLTVL.

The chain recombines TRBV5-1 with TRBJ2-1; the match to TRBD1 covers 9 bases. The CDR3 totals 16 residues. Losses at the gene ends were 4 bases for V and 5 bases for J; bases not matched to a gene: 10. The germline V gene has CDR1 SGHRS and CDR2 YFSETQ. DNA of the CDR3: TGCGCCAGCAGCCTCAGGGGACAGGGCGCCAACAATGAGCAGTTCTTC. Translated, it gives CASSLRGQGANNEQFF.

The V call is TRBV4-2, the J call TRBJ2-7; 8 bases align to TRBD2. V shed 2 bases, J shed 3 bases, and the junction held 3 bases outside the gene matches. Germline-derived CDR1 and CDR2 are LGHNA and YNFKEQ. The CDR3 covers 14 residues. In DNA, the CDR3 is TGTGCCAGCAGCCAACCCGGGACTAGCTACGAGCAGTACTTC. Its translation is CASSQPGTSYEQYF.

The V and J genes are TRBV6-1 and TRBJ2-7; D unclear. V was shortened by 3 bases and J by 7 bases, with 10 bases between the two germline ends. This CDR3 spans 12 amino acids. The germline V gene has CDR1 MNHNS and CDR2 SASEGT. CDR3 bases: TGTGCCAGCAGTGACCGGCGTGGGGAGCAGTACTTC. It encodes CASSDRRGEQYF.

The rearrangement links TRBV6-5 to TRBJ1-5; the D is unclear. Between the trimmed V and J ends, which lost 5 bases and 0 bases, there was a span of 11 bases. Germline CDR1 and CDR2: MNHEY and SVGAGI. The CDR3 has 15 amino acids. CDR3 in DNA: TGTGCCAGCAGTCAGCGGCCCTTTAGCAATCAGCCCCAGCATTTT. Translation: CASSQRPFSNQPQHF.

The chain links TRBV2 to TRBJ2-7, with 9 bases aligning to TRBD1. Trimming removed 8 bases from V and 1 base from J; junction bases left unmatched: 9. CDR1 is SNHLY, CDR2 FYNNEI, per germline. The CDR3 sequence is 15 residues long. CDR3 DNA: TGTGCCAGCCTTTCACGGACAGGGGCGTCCTACGAGCAGTACTTC. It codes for CASLSRTGASYEQYF. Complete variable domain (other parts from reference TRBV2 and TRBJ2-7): EPEVTQTPSHQVTQMGQEVILRCVPISNHLYFYWYRQILGQKVEFLVSFYNNEISEKSEIFDDQFSVERPDGSNFTLKIRSTKLEDSAMYFCASLSRTGASYEQYFGPGTRLTVT.

Written as DNA, the CDR3 is TGTGCCAGCAGCTTACTAGGTCAAGGTTTAGACACCATATATTTT. Protein sequence: CASSLLGQGLDTIYF. The V and J genes are TRBV7-8 and TRBJ1-3, with D unresolved. The V and J ends lost 2 bases and 8 bases respectively, with 16 bases between them. The CDR3 spans 15 residues. Germline CDR1 is SGHVS and CDR2 is FQNEAQ.